The 4 T cell receptor beta chains in this list originate from one sample, sequenced in a study of PD-L1 blockade in urothelial cancer. Libraries were prepared by immunoSEQ multiplex PCR; TCRdb keeps only in-frame clonotypes and omits some of them. The data hold nearly 35,000 clones, with 84% observed a single time. Time point defined: pretreatment peripheral blood. Sample: PBMCs, taken around atezolizumab (anti-PD-L1) treatment. The receptors were sampled from a man aged 55-75 years with urothelial cancer.

The J gene is TRBJ1-2, the V gene TRBV5-8; D gene unclear. The CDR3 runs to 16 residues. Germline assignment: CDR1 SGHTS and CDR2 YDEGEE. V was pared by 2 bases and J by 4 bases, with 18 bases between. The CDR3 reads CASSLDGSPVPYGYTF. DNA for the CDR3: TGTGCCAGCAGCTTAGACGGGAGCCCGGTTCCCTATGGCTACACCTTC.

The chain joins TRBV29-1 to TRBJ1-2, with TRBD1 identical over 8 bases. Trimming at V came to 7 bases and at J to 2 bases, leaving 9 bases not matched to a gene. The germline gives CDR1 SQVTM, CDR2 ANQGSEA. This CDR3 is built from 14 residues. The CDR3 is CSAQKRTGNYGYTF. The CDR3 bases are TGCAGCGCCCAGAAACGGACAGGGAACTATGGCTACACCTTC.

The chain employs TRBV14 and TRBJ2-1, with a tentative D call TRBD2 (5 bases). Between the trimmed V and J ends, which lost 4 bases and 3 bases, there was a span of 25 bases. The CDR3 spans 19 residues. Germline V gene sequence: CDR1 SGHDN, CDR2 FVKESK. CDR3 protein: CASSLDGLAGRYVYNEQFF. The CDR3 region has the DNA TGTGCCAGCAGCCTAGATGGACTGGCGGGCCGTTATGTCTACAATGAGCAGTTCTTC.

The CDR3 region is CASSQETGQYGNTIYF. In DNA form, the CDR3 reads TGTGCCAGCAGCCAAGAGACGGGACAGTATGGAAACACCATATATTTT. The V and J genes are TRBV16 and TRBJ1-3, with TRBD1 matching 7 bases. This CDR3 spans 16 amino acids. The J segment lost 3 bases and the V segment lost 2 bases, leaving 7 bases of the junction unmatched. The germline V gene encodes CDR1 KGHSY and CDR2 FQNENV. Complete variable domain (other parts from reference TRBV16 and TRBJ1-3): GEEVAQTPKHLVRGEGQKAKLYCAPIKGHSYVFWYQQVLKNEFKFLISFQNENVFDETGMPKERFSAKCLPNSPCSLEIQATKLEDSAVYFCASSQETGQYGNTIYFGEGSWLTVV.